This T cell receptor (beta chain) was documented in a study of blood T cell repertoires in COVID-19. Across the study: From the United States, Italy and Spain came samples of acute and convalescent COVID-19. From T cells, B-cell-depleted T cells, or PBMCs came the material, which was cDNA or gDNA.

Details on this clone: One junction end does not reproduce the germline sequence, and a read error may be involved.

Germline CDR1 LNHDA, CDR2 SQIVND (reference sequence). The CDR3 consists of 14 residues. In the original analysis: Using reference gene primer amplification, nucleated cell counts were estimated. Some clones are missing from TCRdb's copy, which holds only in-frame ones; the method was immunoSEQ multiplex PCR. For V, J and clone size, that table is used; D and trimming come from the DNA. In the table there are over 90,000 clones, about 90% of which are singletons. The TCR comes from a human donor in a cohort sampled during active COVID-19. The V gene is TRBV19, the J gene TRBJ1-2, with TRBD1 identical over 7 bases. Sequenced: peripheral blood. CDR3 DNA sequence: TGTGCCAGTAGTCCTTTGACAGGGACATGGGCGGCTCTCTTC. Translating it yields CASSPLTGTWAALF.